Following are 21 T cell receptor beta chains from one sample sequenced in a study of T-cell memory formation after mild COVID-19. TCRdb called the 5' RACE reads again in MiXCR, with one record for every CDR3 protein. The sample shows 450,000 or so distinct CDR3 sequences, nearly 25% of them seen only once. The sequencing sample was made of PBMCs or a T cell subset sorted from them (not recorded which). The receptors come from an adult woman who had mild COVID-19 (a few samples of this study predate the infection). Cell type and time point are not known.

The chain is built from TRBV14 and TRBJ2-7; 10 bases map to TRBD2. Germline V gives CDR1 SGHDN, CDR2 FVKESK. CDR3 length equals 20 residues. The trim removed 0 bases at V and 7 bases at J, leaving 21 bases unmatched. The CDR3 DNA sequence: TGTGCCAGCAGCCAAGAGGGACCTTCAGGAGACCCCTTACTAGCGGGAGAGCAGTACTTC. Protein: CASSQEGPSGDPLLAGEQYF.

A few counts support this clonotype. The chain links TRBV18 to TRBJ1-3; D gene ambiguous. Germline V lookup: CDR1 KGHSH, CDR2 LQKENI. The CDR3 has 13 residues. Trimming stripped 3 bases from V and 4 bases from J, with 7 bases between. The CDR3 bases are TGTGCCAGCTCACCGGTCGGCGGAAACACCATATATTTT. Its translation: CASSPVGGNTIYF.

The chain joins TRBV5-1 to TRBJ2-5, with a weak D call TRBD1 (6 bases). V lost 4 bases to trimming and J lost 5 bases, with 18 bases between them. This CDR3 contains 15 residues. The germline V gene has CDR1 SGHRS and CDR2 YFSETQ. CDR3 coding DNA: TGCGCCAGCAGCCCGACTTACAGGGAAGTGGAGACCCAGTACTTC. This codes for CASSPTYREVETQYF.

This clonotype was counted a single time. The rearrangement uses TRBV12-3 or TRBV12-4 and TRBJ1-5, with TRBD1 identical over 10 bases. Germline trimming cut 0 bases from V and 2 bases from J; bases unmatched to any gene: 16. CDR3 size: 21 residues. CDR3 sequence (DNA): TGTGCCAGCAGTTTAGCGGGTAAATTTTTCGAAGGGACAGGGGGCAATCAGCCCCAGCATTTT. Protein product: CASSLAGKFFEGTGGNQPQHF.

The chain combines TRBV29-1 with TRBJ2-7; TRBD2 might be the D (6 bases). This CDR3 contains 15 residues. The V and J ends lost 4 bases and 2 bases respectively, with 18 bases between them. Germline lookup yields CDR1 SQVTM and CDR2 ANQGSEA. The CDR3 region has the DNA TGCAGCGTTGGGGGGGAGTTGGTCGGCCCCTACGAGCAGTACTTC. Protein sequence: CSVGGELVGPYEQYF.

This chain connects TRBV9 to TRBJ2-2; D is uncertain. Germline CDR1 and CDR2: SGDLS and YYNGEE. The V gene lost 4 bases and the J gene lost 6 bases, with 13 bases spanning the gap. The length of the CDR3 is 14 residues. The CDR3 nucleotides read TGTGCCAGCAGCCCTCTTGCAGAAGCCGGGGAGCTGTTTTTT. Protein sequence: CASSPLAEAGELFF.

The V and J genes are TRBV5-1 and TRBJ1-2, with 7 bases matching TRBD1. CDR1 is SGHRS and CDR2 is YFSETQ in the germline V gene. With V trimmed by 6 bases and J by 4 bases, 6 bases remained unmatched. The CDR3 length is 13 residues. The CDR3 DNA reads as TGCGCCAGCACCACCCGGGACAGCTATGGCTACACCTTC. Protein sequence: CASTTRDSYGYTF.

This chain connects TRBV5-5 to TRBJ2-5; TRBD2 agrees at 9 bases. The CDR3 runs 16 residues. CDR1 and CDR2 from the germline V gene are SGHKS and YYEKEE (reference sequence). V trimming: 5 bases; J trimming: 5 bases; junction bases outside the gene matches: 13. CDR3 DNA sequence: TGTGCCAGCAGGCTCGCGGCGGGGGGGCCTGAGGAGACCCAGTACTTC. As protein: CASRLAAGGPEETQYF.

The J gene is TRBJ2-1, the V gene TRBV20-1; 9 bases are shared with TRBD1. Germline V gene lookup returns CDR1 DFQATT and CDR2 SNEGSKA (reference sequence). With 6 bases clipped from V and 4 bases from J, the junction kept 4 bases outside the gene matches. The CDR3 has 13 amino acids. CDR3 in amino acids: CSAAGTGYNEQFF. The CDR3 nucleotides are TGCAGTGCCGCCGGGACAGGGTACAATGAGCAGTTCTTC.

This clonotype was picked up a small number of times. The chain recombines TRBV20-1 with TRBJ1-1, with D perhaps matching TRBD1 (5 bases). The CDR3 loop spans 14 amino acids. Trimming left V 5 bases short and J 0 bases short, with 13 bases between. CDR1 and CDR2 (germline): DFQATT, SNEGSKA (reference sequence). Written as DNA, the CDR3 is TGCAGTGCTTATACCGGGACCGTGAACACTGAAGCTTTCTTT. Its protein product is CSAYTGTVNTEAFF.

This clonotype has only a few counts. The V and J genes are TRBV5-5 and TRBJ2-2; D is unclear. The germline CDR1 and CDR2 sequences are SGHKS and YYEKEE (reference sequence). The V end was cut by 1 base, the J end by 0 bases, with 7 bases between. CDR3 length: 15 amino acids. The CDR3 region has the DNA TGTGCCAGCAGCTTGTCGCGGACGAACACCGGGGAGCTGTTTTTT. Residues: CASSLSRTNTGELFF.

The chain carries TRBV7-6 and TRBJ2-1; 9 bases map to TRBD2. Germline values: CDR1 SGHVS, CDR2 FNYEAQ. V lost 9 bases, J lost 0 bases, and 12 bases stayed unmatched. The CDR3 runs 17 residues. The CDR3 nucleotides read TGTGCCAGTACGATCGTCGCGGGAGGGCCCTCCTACAATGAGCAGTTCTTC. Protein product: CASTIVAGGPSYNEQFF.

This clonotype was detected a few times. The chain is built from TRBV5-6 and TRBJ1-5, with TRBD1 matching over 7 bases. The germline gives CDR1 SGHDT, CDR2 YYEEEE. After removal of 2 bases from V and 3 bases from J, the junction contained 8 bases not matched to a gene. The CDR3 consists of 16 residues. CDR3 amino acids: CASSFYRGNNNQPQHF. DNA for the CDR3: TGTGCCAGCAGCTTTTACAGGGGAAATAACAATCAGCCCCAGCATTTT.

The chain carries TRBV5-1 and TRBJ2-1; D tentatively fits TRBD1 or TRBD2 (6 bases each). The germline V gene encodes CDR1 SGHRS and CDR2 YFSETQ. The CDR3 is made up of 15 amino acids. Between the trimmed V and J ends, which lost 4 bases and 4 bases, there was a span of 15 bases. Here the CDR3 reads CASSTDGGEYNEQFF. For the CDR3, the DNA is TGCGCCAGCAGCACTGACGGGGGCGAGTACAATGAGCAGTTCTTC.

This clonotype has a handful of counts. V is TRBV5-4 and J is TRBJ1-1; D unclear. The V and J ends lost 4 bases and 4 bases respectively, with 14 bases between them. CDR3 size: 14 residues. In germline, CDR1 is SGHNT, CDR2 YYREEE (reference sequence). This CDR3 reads CASSPEWAGTEAFF. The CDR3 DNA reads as TGTGCCAGCAGCCCAGAGTGGGCCGGCACTGAAGCTTTCTTT.

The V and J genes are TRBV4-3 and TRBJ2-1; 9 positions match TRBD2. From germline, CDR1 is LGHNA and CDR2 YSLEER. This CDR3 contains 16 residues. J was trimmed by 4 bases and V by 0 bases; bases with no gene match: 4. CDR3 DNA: TGCGCCAGCAGCCAAGATAGTAGCGGGAGATACAATGAGCAGTTCTTC. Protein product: CASSQDSSGRYNEQFF.

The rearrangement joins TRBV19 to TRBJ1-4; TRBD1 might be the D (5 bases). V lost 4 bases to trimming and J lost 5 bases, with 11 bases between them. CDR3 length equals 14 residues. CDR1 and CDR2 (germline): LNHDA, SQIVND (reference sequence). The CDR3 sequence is CASSRGEFNEKLFF. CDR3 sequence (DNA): TGTGCCAGTAGTAGAGGGGAATTCAATGAAAAACTGTTTTTT.

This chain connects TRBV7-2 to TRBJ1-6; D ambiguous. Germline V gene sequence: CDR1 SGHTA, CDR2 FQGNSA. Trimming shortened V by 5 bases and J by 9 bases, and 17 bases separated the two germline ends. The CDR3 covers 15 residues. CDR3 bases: TGTGCCAGCAGCCGGACGGACTCTCCGAGTTCACCCCTCCACTTT. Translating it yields CASSRTDSPSSPLHF.

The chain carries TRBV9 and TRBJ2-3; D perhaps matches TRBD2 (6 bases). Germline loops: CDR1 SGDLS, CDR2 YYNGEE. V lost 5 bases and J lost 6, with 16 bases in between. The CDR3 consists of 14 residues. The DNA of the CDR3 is TGTGCCAGCAGTATGCGACTAGGCCCGGATACGCAGTATTTT. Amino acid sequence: CASSMRLGPDTQYF.

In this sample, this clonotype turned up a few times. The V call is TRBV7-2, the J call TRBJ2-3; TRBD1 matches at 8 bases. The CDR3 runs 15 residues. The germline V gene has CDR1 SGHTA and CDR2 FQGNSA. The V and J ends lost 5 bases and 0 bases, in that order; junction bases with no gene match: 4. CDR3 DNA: TGTGCCAGCAGCCGAGGGACAGGTAGCACAGATACGCAGTATTTT. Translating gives CASSRGTGSTDTQYF.

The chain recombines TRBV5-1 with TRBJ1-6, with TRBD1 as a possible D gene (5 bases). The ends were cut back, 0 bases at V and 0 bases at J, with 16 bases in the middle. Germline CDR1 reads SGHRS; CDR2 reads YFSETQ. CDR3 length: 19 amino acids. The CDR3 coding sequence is TGCGCCAGCAGCTTGGAAGTGAGGGCAGGGAGCTCCTATAATTCACCCCTCCACTTT. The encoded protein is CASSLEVRAGSSYNSPLHF.